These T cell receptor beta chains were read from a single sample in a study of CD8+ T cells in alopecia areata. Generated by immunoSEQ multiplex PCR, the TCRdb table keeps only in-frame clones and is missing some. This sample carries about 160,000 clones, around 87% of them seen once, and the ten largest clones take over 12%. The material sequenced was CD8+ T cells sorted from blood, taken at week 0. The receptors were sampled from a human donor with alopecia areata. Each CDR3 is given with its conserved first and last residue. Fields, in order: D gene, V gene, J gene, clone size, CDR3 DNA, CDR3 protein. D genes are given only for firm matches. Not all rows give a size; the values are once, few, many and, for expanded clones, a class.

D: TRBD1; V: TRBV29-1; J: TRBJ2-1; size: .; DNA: TGCAGCGTCGGGGACAGCGCCTACAATGAGCAGTTCTTC; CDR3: CSVGDSAYNEQFF
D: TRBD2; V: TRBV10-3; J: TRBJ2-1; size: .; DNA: TGTGCCATCAGTCCCCTGGGGCTAGCGGGAGTAGGCGATGAGCAGTTCTTC; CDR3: CAISPLGLAGVGDEQFF
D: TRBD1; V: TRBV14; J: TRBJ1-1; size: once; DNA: TGTGCCAGCAGCCCGGTCCCGGGACAGGGAATGGCGACTGAAGCTTTCTTT; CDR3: CASSPVPGQGMATEAFF
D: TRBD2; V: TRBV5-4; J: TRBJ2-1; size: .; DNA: TGTGCCAGCAGAACCGGGACTAGGGCTGCAAATGAGCAGTTCTTC; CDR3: CASRTGTRAANEQFF
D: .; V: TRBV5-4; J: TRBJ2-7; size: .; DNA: TGTGCCAGCAGCTTCGCAGGGTCCTACGAGCAGTACTTC; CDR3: CASSFAGSYEQYF
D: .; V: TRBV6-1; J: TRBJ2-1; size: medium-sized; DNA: TGTGCCAGCAGTCCCGACAGCCACAATGAGCAGTTCTTC; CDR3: CASSPDSHNEQFF
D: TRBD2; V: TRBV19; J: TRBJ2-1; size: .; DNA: TGTGCCAGTAGCCACGGGGGGGATTATAATGAGCAGTTCTTC; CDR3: CASSHGGDYNEQFF
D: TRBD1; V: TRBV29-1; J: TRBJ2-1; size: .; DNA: TGCAGCGTTGATAATAAAGGGACAGAAACCTACAATGAGCAGTTCTTC; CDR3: CSVDNKGTETYNEQFF
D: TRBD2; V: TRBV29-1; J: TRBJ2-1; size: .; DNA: TGCAGCGTTGAGTTAGCGGGGGTACTATACAATGAGCAGTTCTTC; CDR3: CSVELAGVLYNEQFF
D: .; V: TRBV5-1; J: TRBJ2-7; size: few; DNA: TGCGCCAGCAGCTCGGGCCGGGGCTCCTACGAGCAGTACTTC; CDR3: CASSSGRGSYEQYF
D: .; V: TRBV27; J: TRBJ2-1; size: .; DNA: TGTGCCAGCAGTTTATCTTCTTTCCGCAATGAGCAGTTCTTC; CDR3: CASSLSSFRNEQFF
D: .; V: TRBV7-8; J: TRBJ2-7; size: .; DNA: TGTGCCAGCAGCTTAGTCTACGAGCAGTACTTC; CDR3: CASSLVYEQYF
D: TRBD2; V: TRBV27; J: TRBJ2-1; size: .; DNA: TGTGCCAGCAGTTTAGAAGCGGGGGGGCGGGGTGAGCAGTTCTTC; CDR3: CASSLEAGGRGEQFF
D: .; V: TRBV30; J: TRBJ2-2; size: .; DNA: TGTGCCTGGGTGACAGTTACGAACACCGGGGAGCTGTTTTTT; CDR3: CAWVTVTNTGELFF
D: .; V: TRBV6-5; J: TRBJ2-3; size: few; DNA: TGTGCCAGCAGTTACTCCTCAAAAGATACGCAGTATTTT; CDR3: CASSYSSKDTQYF
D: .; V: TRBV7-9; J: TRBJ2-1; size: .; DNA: TGTGCCAGCAGCTTAGACACAGGGACCTACAATGAGCAGTTCTTC; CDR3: CASSLDTGTYNEQFF
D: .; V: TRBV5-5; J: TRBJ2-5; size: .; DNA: TGTGCCAGCAGCTTATCGCGGCAGGGTTTAGAGACCCAGTACTTC; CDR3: CASSLSRQGLETQYF
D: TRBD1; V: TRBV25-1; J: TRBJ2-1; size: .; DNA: TGTGCCAGCAGTGAGGATCCCGGGACAGGGGTTTACAATGAGCAGTTCTTC; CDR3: CASSEDPGTGVYNEQFF
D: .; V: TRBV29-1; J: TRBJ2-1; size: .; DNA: TGCAGCGTTGAGGACAGAGGCCCAGAGCAGTTCTTC; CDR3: CSVEDRGPEQFF
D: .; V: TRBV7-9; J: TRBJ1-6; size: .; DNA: TGTGCCAGCAGCTTATGGGGGTCACCCCTCCACTTT; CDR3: CASSLWGSPLHF